The TCR beta chain under discussion was sequenced for a study of OX40 agonist ivuxolimab in advanced cancers. Turning to the study itself: An agonistic human IgG2 monoclonal antibody against OX40 (CD134) was given.

Sequencing used immunoSEQ multiplex PCR; TCRdb keeps in-frame clones, though not all of them. The profile covers 53,000 or so clones, with roughly three quarters appearing a single time and 2.4% taken by the ten largest. If patients had autoimmune disease history or systemic immunosuppression, they were excluded. V was shortened by 4 bases and J by 5 bases, with 13 bases between the two germline ends. Germline V CDR1 and CDR2: MNHEY, SMNVEV (reference sequence). The CDR3 totals 14 residues. This chain connects TRBV27 to TRBJ2-3, with D maybe TRBD1 (6 bases). The specimen was CD4+ or CD8+ T cells sorted from blood, collected in a trial of the OX40 agonist ivuxolimab. The sequence derives from an adult with an advanced solid tumor such as melanoma, head and neck, liver or kidney cancer. The CDR3 region has the DNA TGTGCCAGCAGTTGGCGCAGGGGTGGAGATACGCAGTATTTT. It is translated as CASSWRRGGDTQYF.